The T cell receptor (beta chain) under discussion was sequenced for a study of cytomegalovirus exposure and HLA in healthy donors. Study-level information: Samples from HLA-typed donors yielded approximately 80 million unique TCRs in an early data release. Study-wide results and limits: In a later analysis, parvovirus B19, influenza, CMV and Epstein-Barr virus appeared linked to several top co-occurrence clusters.

In the case of this clone: The antigen is undetermined.

The primer mix had 60 Vbeta and 13 Jbeta primers. Repertoires were generated with immunoSEQ multiplex PCR, while TCRdb's copy carries only in-frame clones and drops some. Among about 150,000 clones listed, 79% were seen once. V shed 6 bases and J 8 bases; nucleotides not matched to a gene: 24. Per the germline V gene, CDR1 is SNHLY and CDR2 is FYNNEI. The CDR3 loop spans 19 amino acids. Source material: PBMCs. This clonotype was sampled from a man in his fifties or sixties in good health and CMV-seropositive. The chain links TRBV2 to TRBJ1-2; 10 nucleotides match TRBD1. The DNA for the CDR3 is TGTGCCAGCAGGACAACACCTCGGGACAGGGGAAGTTGGGGCGAAGGCTACACCTTC. This gives the protein CASRTTPRDRGSWGEGYTF.